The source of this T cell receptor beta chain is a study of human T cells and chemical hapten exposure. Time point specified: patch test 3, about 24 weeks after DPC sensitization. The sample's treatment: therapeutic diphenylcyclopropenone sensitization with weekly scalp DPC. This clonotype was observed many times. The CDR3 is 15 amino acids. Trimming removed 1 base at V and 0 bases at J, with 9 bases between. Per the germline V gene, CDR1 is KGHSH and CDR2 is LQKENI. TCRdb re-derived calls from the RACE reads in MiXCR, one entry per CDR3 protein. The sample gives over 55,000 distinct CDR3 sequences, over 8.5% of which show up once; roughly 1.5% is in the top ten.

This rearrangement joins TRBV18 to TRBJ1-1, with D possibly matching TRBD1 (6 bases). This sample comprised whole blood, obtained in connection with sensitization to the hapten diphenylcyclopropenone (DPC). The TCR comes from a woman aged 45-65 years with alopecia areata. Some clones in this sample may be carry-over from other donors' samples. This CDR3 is CASSPLDSMNTEAFF. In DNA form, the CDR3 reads TGTGCCAGCTCACCACTGGACAGTATGAACACTGAAGCTTTCTTT.